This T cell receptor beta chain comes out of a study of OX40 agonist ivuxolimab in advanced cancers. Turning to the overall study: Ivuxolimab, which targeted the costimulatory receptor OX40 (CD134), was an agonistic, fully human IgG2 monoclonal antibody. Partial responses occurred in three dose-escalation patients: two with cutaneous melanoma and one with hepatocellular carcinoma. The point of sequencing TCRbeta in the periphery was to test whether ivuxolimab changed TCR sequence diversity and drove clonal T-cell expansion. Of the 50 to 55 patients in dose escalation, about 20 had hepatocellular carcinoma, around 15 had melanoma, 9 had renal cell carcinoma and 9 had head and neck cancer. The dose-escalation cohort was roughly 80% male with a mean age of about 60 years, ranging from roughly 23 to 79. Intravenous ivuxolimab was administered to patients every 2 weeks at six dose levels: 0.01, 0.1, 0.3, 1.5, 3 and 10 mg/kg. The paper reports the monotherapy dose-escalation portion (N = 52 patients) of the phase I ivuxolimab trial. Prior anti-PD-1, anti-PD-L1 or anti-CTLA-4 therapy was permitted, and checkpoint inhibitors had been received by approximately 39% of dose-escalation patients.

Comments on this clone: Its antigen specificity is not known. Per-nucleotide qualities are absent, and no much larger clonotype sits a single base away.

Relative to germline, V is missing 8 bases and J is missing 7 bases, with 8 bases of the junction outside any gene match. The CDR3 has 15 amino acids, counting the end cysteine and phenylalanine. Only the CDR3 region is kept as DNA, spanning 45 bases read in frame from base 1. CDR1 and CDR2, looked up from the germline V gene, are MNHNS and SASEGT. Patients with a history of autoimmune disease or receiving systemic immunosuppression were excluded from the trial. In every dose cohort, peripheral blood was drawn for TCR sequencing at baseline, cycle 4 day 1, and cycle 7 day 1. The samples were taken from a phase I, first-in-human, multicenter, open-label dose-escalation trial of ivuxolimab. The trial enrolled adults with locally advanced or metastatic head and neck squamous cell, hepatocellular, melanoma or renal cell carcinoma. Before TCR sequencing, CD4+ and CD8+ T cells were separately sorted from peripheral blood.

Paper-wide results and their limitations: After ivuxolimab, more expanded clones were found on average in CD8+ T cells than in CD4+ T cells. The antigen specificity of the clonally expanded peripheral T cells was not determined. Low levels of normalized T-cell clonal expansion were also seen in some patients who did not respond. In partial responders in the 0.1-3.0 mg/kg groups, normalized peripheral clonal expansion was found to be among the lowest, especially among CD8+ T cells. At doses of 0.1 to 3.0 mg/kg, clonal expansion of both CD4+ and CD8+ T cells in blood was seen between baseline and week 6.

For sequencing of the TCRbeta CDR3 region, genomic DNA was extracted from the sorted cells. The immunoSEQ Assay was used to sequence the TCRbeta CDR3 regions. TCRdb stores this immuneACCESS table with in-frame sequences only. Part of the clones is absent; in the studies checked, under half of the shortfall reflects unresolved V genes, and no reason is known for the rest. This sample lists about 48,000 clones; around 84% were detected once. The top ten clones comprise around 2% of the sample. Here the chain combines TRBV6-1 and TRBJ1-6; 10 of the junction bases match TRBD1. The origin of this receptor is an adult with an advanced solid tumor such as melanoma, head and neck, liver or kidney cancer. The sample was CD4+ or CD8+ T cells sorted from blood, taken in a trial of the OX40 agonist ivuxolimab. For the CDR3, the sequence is CASGLDRGMNSPLHF. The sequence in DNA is TGTGCCAGCGGACTGGACAGGGGGATGAATTCACCCCTCCACTTT.